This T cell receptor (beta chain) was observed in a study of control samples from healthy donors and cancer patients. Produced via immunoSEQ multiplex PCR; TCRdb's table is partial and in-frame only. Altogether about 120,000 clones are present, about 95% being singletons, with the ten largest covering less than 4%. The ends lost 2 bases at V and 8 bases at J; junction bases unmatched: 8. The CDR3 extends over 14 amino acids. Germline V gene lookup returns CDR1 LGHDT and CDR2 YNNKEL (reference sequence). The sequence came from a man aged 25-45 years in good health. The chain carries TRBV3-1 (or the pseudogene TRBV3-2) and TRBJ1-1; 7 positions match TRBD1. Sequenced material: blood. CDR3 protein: CASSQPGEGGEAFF. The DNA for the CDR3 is TGTGCCAGCAGCCAACCAGGAGAAGGGGGCGAAGCTTTCTTT.